The 5 T cell receptor beta chains presented below share a single source sample, sequenced in a study of T cells after yellow fever vaccination (dated by TCRdb to between 2018 and 2021). Read against the paper, the sample's treatment or condition label means: live attenuated yellow fever vaccine strain. Receptor amplification or capture employed 5' RACE. Instrument on record: Illumina NovaSeq 6000. The public sequencing data were trimmed at Q25 with fastp and processed into clonotypes with MiXCR by TCRdb, which kept only in-frame beta chains. Duplicate CDR3 protein sequences are folded into a single record with the most common DNA and genes. The sample table shows 250,000 to 350,000 distinct CDR3 sequences, and approximately 4.5% are seen once. Clones ranked in the top ten supply just under 20% of the sample. The sample here was PBMCs, taken 15 days after the yellow fever booster vaccination. The receptors come from a man aged 18-30 years who received the YFV17D yellow fever vaccine.

Many counts were recorded for this clonotype. The gene calls are TRBV20-1 and TRBJ2-7; 11 nucleotides match TRBD2. This CDR3 spans 13 amino acids. V trimming: 5 bases; J trimming: 6 bases; junction bases outside the gene matches: 6. The germline gives CDR1 DFQATT, CDR2 SNEGSKA (reference sequence). The CDR3 bases are TGCAGTGCTGAGACTAGCGGGGAAATCGAGCAGTACTTC. It translates to CSAETSGEIEQYF.

Ten or more counts support this clonotype. The chain couples TRBV12-3 or TRBV12-4 to TRBJ1-3, with D maybe TRBD1 (5 bases). V was pared by 4 bases and J by 0 bases, with 16 bases between. The CDR3 is 17 residues long. The CDR3 region is CASSSTGDHTSGNTIYF. CDR3 DNA sequence: TGTGCCAGCAGTTCCACAGGAGATCACACCTCTGGAAACACCATATATTTT.

This clonotype was picked up a small number of times. The rearrangement joins TRBV5-1 to TRBJ2-1; D not certain. The germline V gene encodes CDR1 SGHRS and CDR2 YFSETQ. The CDR3 loop spans 13 amino acids. Between the trimmed V and J ends, which lost 2 bases and 6 bases, there was a span of 9 bases. CDR3 in DNA: TGCGCCAGCAGCTTTGGACGGAGCAATGAGCAGTTCTTC. Protein product: CASSFGRSNEQFF. Full variable domain (outside the CDR3, taken from reference TRBV5-1 and TRBJ2-1): KAGVTQTPRYLIKTRGQQVTLSCSPISGHRSVSWYQQTPGQGLQFLFEYFSETQRNKGNFPGRFSGRQFSNSRSEMNVSTLELGDSALYLCASSFGRSNEQFFGPGTRLTVL.

In its sample, this clonotype was seen a few times. Written as DNA, the CDR3 is TGTGCCAGCAGTGAGGGGTTCTTAGACTATGGCTACACCTTC. This gives the protein CASSEGFLDYGYTF. The chain carries TRBV2 and TRBJ1-2; the D is unclear. CDR3 length: 14 residues. Germline CDR1 SNHLY, CDR2 FYNNEI. Trimming shortened V by 3 bases and J by 3 bases, and 11 bases separated the two germline ends.

This chain connects TRBV5-1 to TRBJ2-1; D remains unclear. Germline V gene sequence: CDR1 SGHRS, CDR2 YFSETQ. Trimming left V 0 bases short and J 13 bases short, with 23 bases between. CDR3 length: 16 residues. CDR3 protein: CASSLDPLSAAPVQFF. CDR3 coding DNA: TGCGCCAGCAGCTTGGACCCCTTGTCGGCTGCGCCGGTCCAGTTCTTC.